Below are 26 T cell receptor beta chains sequenced from a single sample in a study of prognosis after radiotherapy for stage I lung cancer. Genomic DNA yielded TCR beta CDR3, amplified by two-round multiplex PCR. It was primers specific to each TRBV and TRBJ gene that first-round PCR used. MiXCR, applied by TCRdb to the multiplex PCR reads, yields one record per CDR3 protein. This table holds around 56,000 distinct CDR3 sequences, approximately 26% found once. Sample: PBMCs, taken before or after stereotactic body radiation therapy (not recorded which). These receptors all come from a donor older than 45 with non-small cell lung cancer.

This clonotype was counted ten times or more. The V gene is TRBV2, the J gene TRBJ1-4; 8 positions agree with TRBD1. Germline V lookup: CDR1 SNHLY, CDR2 FYNNEI. Trimming removed 5 bases from V and 8 bases from J; junction bases left unmatched: 4. The CDR3 runs to 13 residues. The CDR3 bases are TGTGCCAGCAGTTCCGGACAGGGCGAAAAACTGTTTTTT. It codes for CASSSGQGEKLFF.

On this clonotype: The junction and the germline gene differ at one end; a read error may be behind it. The V gene is TRBV10-3, the J gene TRBJ2-5; no reliable D call. This CDR3 spans 14 amino acids. Germline V CDR1 and CDR2: ENHRY, SYGVKD. The chain's CDR3 is CTISEPGFQETQYF. CDR3 DNA sequence: TGTACCATCAGTGAGCCCGGATTCCAAGAGACCCAGTACTTC.

This clonotype was recorded at least ten times. J is TRBJ1-1 and V is TRBV25-1, with 10 bases aligning to TRBD1. CDR3 size: 15 residues. V was clipped by 5 bases and J by 4 bases; unmatched bases: 7. CDR1 and CDR2 (germline): MGHDK, SYGVNS. The CDR3 DNA reads as TGTGCCAGCAGTCAAGTCCGGGACAGGGGCACTGAAGCTTTCTTT. Its translation is CASSQVRDRGTEAFF.

About this clonotype itself: At one end, the junction sequence differs from germline, possibly due to a read error. The chain links TRBV6-5 to TRBJ1-5; possibly TRBD1 for D (6 bases). The CDR3 extends over 14 amino acids. Germline CDR1 and CDR2: MNHEY and SVGAGI. CDR3 amino acids: CDSSSLRGGQPQHF. Written as DNA, the CDR3 is TGTGACAGCAGTTCCCTTAGGGGGGGGCAGCCCCAGCATTTT.

This clonotype came up many times. The genes are TRBV6-5 and TRBJ2-7; 8 nucleotides align to TRBD1. Germline assignment: CDR1 MNHEY and CDR2 SVGAGI. The CDR3 sequence is 15 residues long. J lost 3 bases, V lost 4 bases, and 8 bases had no gene match. The CDR3 protein is CASSSTWDRLYEQYF. CDR3 bases: TGTGCCAGCAGTTCGACTTGGGACAGGCTCTACGAGCAGTACTTC.

The chain recombines TRBV19 with TRBJ1-5; D may be TRBD1 (6 bases). Trimming shortened V by 6 bases and J by 9 bases, and 24 bases separated the two germline ends. The CDR3 consists of 16 residues. CDR1 is LNHDA, CDR2 SQIVND, per germline (reference sequence). Here the CDR3 reads CASSGRKGQGNRPQHF. CDR3 coding DNA: TGTGCCAGTAGCGGACGAAAGGGCCAGGGGAATAGGCCCCAGCATTTT.

This clonotype was picked up one time. The rearrangement joins TRBV6-1 to TRBJ1-2; D not resolved. Germline CDR1 reads MNHNS; CDR2 reads SASEGT. V lost 7 bases and J lost 4, with 16 bases in between. The CDR3 is made up of 14 amino acids. DNA of the CDR3: TGTGCCAGCACCGGAACACACGGGTGCTATGGCTACACCTTC. Protein product: CASTGTHGCYGYTF.

This clonotype was counted ten times or more. The chain joins TRBV7-2 to TRBJ2-3, with a possible D match to TRBD1 (5 bases). This CDR3 comprises 14 residues. The V end lost 5 bases, the J end lost 0 bases, and 9 bases lay between the germline ends. CDR1 is SGHTA and CDR2 is FQGNSA in the germline V gene. CDR3: CASSAGQSTDTQYF. As DNA, the CDR3 is TGTGCCAGCAGCGCCGGACAAAGCACAGATACGCAGTATTTT. The full variable domain, completed using reference TRBV7-2 and TRBJ2-3, is GAGVSQSPSNKVTEKGKDVELRCDPISGHTALYWYRQSLGQGLEFLIYFQGNSAPDKSGLPSDRFSAERTGGSVSTLTIQRTQQEDSAVYLCASSAGQSTDTQYFGPGTRLTVL.

This clonotype is labeled medium-sized. V is TRBV6-2 or TRBV6-3 and J is TRBJ2-1; TRBD2 matches 8 bases. The CDR3 spans 12 residues. Unmatched junction bases numbered 3, after V lost 6 bases and J lost 8 bases. From germline, CDR1 is MNHEY and CDR2 SVGEGT. In nucleotides, the CDR3 is TGTGCCAGCAGAACACTAGCGGATGAGCAGTTCTTC. Translated, it gives CASRTLADEQFF.

This clonotype was seen many times. The chain combines TRBV20-1 with TRBJ1-3, with 7 bases aligning to TRBD1. Losses at the gene ends were 6 bases for V and 9 bases for J; bases not matched to a gene: 11. The CDR3 is made up of 13 amino acids. Germline V lookup: CDR1 DFQATT, CDR2 SNEGSKA (reference sequence). The CDR3 loop reads CSARNTGEGTIYF. The CDR3, as DNA: TGCAGTGCCAGAAACACAGGGGAGGGCACCATATATTTT.

This clonotype was seen repeatedly, ten times or more. The V gene is TRBV5-4, the J gene TRBJ2-3, with 11 bases matching TRBD2. CDR3 length equals 15 residues. Per germline, CDR1 SGHNT and CDR2 YYREEE (reference sequence). Trimming took 4 bases from V and 6 from J; bases not matched to a gene: 7. The CDR3, as DNA: TGTGCCAGCAGCCAAGCGGGACTAGCGGCGGATACGCAGTATTTT. It translates to CASSQAGLAADTQYF.

At least ten counts were recorded for this clonotype. This chain joins TRBV6-4 and TRBJ1-6, with 9 bases fitting TRBD1. V lost 11 bases to trimming and J lost 11 bases; unmatched junction nucleotides: 7. Germline V gives CDR1 MRHNA, CDR2 SNTAGT. The CDR3 is 12 amino acids. The CDR3 protein is CAFRTGVAPLHF. In nucleotides, the CDR3 is TGTGCCTTCCGGACAGGGGTGGCACCCCTCCACTTT.

A word on this clonotype: It may be a read error: a sequence one base away is much more abundant. The conserved final phenylalanine or tryptophan is absent from the CDR3, which likely points to a read error. The DNA is omitted, as the CDR3 cannot be located on it reliably, and the CDR3 follows TCRdb's listing. The chain couples TRBV20-1 to TRBJ2-4; the DNA was not compared with TRBD2, the D call given in the table. Germline lookup yields CDR1 DFQATT and CDR2 SNEGSKA (reference sequence). Termini included, the CDR3 measures 11 amino acids. The CDR3 sequence is CSARDGPGAYL.

This clonotype has ten or more counts. The rearrangement joins TRBV5-1 to TRBJ2-2, with 9 bases matching TRBD1. With V trimmed by 0 bases and J by 4 bases, 1 base remained unmatched. This CDR3 contains 15 residues. CDR1 is SGHRS and CDR2 is YFSETQ in the germline V gene. CDR3 in DNA: TGCGCCAGCAGCTTGGGACAGGGGGGCACCGGGGAGCTGTTTTTT. Amino acids: CASSLGQGGTGELFF.

This clonotype was picked up many times. This sequence joins TRBV5-1 and TRBJ2-2; D ambiguous. Germline assignment: CDR1 SGHRS and CDR2 YFSETQ. The V end was cut by 4 bases, the J end by 4 bases, with 5 bases between. The CDR3 contains 12 residues. In DNA form, the CDR3 reads TGCGCCAGCAGCCTGACCACCGGGGAGCTGTTTTTT. It specifies CASSLTTGELFF.

This clonotype was observed many times. The genes are TRBV20-1 and TRBJ1-4; D is unresolved. From germline, CDR1 is DFQATT and CDR2 SNEGSKA (reference sequence). V dropped 0 bases and J dropped 8 bases, with 16 bases sitting between them. This CDR3 is 15 amino acids long. The CDR3 nucleotides read TGCAGTGCTAGAGATTGGCAGGAAGGTGGCGAAAAACTGTTTTTT. Translated: CSARDWQEGGEKLFF.

This clonotype showed up many times. The V and J genes are TRBV3-1 and TRBJ1-2; the D is unclear. This CDR3 has 12 amino acids. Germline-derived CDR1 and CDR2 are LGHDT and YNNKEL (reference sequence). Trimming took off 1 base at V and 8 bases at J, with 8 bases between the two ends. The CDR3 region has the DNA TGTGCCAGCAGCCAAGCCACAAAAGGCTACACCTTC. Its translation is CASSQATKGYTF.

As to this clonotype: This may be a read error, as it is one base from a much larger clone. The CDR3 does not end in the conserved phenylalanine or tryptophan, so this is likely a read error. The chain combines TRBV11-2 with TRBJ1-1; perhaps TRBD1 as D (5 bases). Trimming left V 3 bases short and J 1 base short, with 6 bases between. From germline, CDR1 is SGHAT and CDR2 FQNNGV. This CDR3 comprises 13 residues. In DNA form, the CDR3 reads TGTGCCAGCAGCTTTCAGGGGAACACTGAAGCTTTCTCT. Its protein is CASSFQGNTEAFS.

This clonotype was seen a single time. Given a much more abundant clone one base away, this may be a read error. This chain uses TRBV20-1 with TRBJ2-5, with 7 positions matching TRBD2. The CDR3 runs to 13 residues. Germline CDR1 and CDR2: DFQATT and SNEGSKA (reference sequence). With V trimmed by 5 bases and J by 5 bases, 8 bases remained unmatched. CDR3 nucleotide sequence: TGCAGTGCTCTGAAGACTAGCTGGGAGACCCAGTACTTC. Translated, it gives CSALKTSWETQYF.

This clonotype was recorded at least ten times. V is TRBV6-1 and J is TRBJ1-1; tentative D call: TRBD1 (5 bases). Germline CDR1 MNHNS, CDR2 SASEGT. The V end was cut by 10 bases, the J end by 2 bases, with 11 bases between. The CDR3 has 12 amino acids. The CDR3 spells CAIKGPNTEAFF. The CDR3 region has the DNA TGTGCCATCAAGGGGCCAAACACTGAAGCTTTCTTT.

This clonotype was counted many times. The CDR3 DNA reads TGTGCCAGCAGTGAAGACAGGATCGGGGAGCTGTTTTTT. The encoded protein is CASSEDRIGELFF. The genes are TRBV6-2 or TRBV6-3 and TRBJ2-2, with a tentative D call TRBD1 (6 bases). The CDR3 is made up of 13 amino acids. V was clipped by 5 bases and J by 7 bases, with 11 bases between them. CDR1 is MNHEY, CDR2 SVGEGT, per germline.

Remarks on this clonotype: The CDR3 does not close with the conserved phenylalanine or tryptophan, likely indicating a read error. The chain links TRBV6-1 to TRBJ2-5, with D possibly TRBD2 on 5 matching bases. Germline CDR1 and CDR2: MNHNS and SASEGT. The CDR3 spans 13 residues. V was cut by 10 bases and J by 5 bases, with 17 bases left in between. In nucleotides, the CDR3 is TGTGCCAACCAGGACTCACTACGGGAGACCCAGTACTTA. Translation gives CANQDSLRETQYL.

This clonotype came up many times. CDR3 nucleotide sequence: TGTGCCAGCAGCTTAGGCCTGAGGGTGAACACTGAAGCTTTCTTT. Protein sequence: CASSLGLRVNTEAFF. The rearrangement uses TRBV13 and TRBJ1-1; D ambiguous. Germline V gene lookup returns CDR1 PRHDT and CDR2 FYEKMQ (reference sequence). CDR3 length equals 15 residues. V lost 0 bases, J lost 0 bases, and 8 bases lay in between.

Points on this clonotype: This could be a read error, since a much larger clone is one nucleotide away. The V gene is TRBV6-1, the J gene TRBJ1-1; TRBD1 matches 7 bases. Germline V CDR1 and CDR2: MNHNS, SASEGT. The CDR3 extends over 11 amino acids. CDR3 sequence reads: CARSDRAEAFF. The DNA of the CDR3 is TGTGCCAGAAGTGACAGGGCTGAAGCTTTCTTT.

This clonotype was detected ten times or more. J is TRBJ1-5 and V is TRBV6-1; tentatively, D is TRBD1 (5 bases). CDR3 length equals 14 residues. V was cut by 4 bases and J by 4 bases, with 11 bases left in between. Germline V CDR1 and CDR2: MNHNS, SASEGT. CDR3 sequence reads: CASSVGRVNQPQHF. The CDR3 DNA sequence: TGTGCCAGCAGTGTAGGCAGGGTAAATCAGCCCCAGCATTTT.

Note on this clonotype: This may be a read error, as it is one base from a much larger clone. This chain's CDR3 is CSVAQPRSTEAFF. The CDR3 coding sequence is TGCAGCGTCGCACAGCCAAGGAGCACTGAAGCTTTCTTT. This chain joins TRBV29-1 and TRBJ1-1; D not resolved. V was pared by 6 bases and J by 4 bases, with 15 bases between. The CDR3 consists of 13 residues. Germline CDR1 SQVTM, CDR2 ANQGSEA.